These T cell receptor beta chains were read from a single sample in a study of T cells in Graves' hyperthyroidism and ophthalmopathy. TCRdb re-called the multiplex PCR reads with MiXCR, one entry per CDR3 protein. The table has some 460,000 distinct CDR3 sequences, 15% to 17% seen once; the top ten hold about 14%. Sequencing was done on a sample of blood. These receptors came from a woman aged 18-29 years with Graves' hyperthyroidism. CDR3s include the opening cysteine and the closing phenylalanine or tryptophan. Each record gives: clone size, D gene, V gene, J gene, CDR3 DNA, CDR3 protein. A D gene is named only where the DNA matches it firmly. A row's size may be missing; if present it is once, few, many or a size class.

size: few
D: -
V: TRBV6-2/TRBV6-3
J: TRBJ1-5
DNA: TGTGCCAGCAGCCAGACCGGGAGTCATCAGCCCCAGCATTTT
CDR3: CASSQTGSHQPQHF

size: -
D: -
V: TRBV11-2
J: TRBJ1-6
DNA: TGTGCCAGCAGCTTTGGGGATTCACCCCTCCTCTTT
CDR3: CASSFGDSPLLF

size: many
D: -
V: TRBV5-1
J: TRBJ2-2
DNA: TGCGCCAGCAGGGACAGTCTGAACACCGGGGAGCTGTTTTTT
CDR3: CASRDSLNTGELFF

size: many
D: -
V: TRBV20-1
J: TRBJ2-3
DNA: TGCAGTGCCAGGGGGGAGTCAGATACGCAGTATTTT
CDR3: CSARGESDTQYF

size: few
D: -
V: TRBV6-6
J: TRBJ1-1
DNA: TGTGCCAGCAGTTACTCTGAGGATCGGGGTAAAAAAGCTTTCTTT
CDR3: CASSYSEDRGKKAFF

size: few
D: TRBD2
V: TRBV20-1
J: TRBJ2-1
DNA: TGCAGTGCTAGGCCCGGGACTAGCCCGTGGAATGAGCAGTTCTTC
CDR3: CSARPGTSPWNEQFF

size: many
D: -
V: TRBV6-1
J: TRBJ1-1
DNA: TGTGCCAGCAGCGGTAAGGGGTCGACCACTGAAGCTTTCTTT
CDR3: CASSGKGSTTEAFF

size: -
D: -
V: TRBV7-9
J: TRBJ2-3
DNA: TGTGCCAGCAGCTTTGATTCTCGACCCACAGATACGCAGTATTTT
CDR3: CASSFDSRPTDTQYF

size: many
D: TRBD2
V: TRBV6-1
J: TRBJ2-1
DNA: TGTGCCAGCAGAGGACTAGCGGGATTCTACAATGAGCAGTTCTTC
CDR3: CASRGLAGFYNEQFF

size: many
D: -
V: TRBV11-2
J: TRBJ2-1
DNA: TGTGCCAGCAGTCCCCCTGTGCAAGTTGAGCAGTTCTTC
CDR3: CASSPPVQVEQFF

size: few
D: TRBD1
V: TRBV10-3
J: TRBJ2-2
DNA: TGTGCCATCAATCTCGGGACAGGAGACACCGGGGAGCTGTTTTTT
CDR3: CAINLGTGDTGELFF

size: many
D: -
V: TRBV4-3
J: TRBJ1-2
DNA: TGCGCCAGCAGCCAAGATGCAGGGAACTATGGCTACACCTTC
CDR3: CASSQDAGNYGYTF

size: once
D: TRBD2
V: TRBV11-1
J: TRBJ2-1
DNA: TGTGCCAGCAGCTTCCGGAGCGGGGACTACAATGAGCAGTTCTTC
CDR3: CASSFRSGDYNEQFF

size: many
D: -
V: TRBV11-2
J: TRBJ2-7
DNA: TGTGCCAGCAGCTTAAATCTGCGCTCCTACGAGCAGTACTTC
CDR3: CASSLNLRSYEQYF

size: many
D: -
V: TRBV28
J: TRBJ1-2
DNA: TGTGCCAGCAGTTCCACCGGGACAAGGCCTAACTATGGCTACACCTTC
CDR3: CASSSTGTRPNYGYTF

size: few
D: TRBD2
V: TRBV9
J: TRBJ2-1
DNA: TGTGCCAGCAGCGTAGGAGGGACTAGCGGGAGTATAAATGAGCAGTTCTTC
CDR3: CASSVGGTSGSINEQFF

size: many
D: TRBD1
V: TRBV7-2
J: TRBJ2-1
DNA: TGTGCCAGCAGCTTAGCCTGGGACAGGGGGCCGTTCTTC
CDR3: CASSLAWDRGPFF